One and the same sample provided the 3 T cell receptor beta chains below, sequenced in a study of T-cell reconstitution after alpha-beta-depleted transplantation in children. Unique molecular identifiers were incorporated when the TCRbeta library was constructed. Using its own MiXCR run on the PCR reads, TCRdb lists one record per CDR3 protein. The sample includes 550,000 to 800,000 distinct CDR3 sequences, around 13% of them seen just once. This material consisted of PBMCs, taken before TCRalphabeta/CD19-depleted stem cell transplant. The receptors shown here come from a girl aged 2-10 years with congenital amegakaryocytic thrombocytopenia, due to receive a stem cell transplant.

Only a few counts were recorded for this clonotype. The V call is TRBV20-1, the J call TRBJ2-1, with 7 bases identical to TRBD1. J lost 7 bases, V lost 3 bases, and 12 bases had no gene match. The CDR3 is 15 amino acids. CDR1 DFQATT and CDR2 SNEGSKA come from the germline V gene (reference sequence). For the CDR3, the DNA is TGCAGTGCTAGGCCGCTAGGGGGCTTGGGTAATGAGCAGTTCTTC. Its translation is CSARPLGGLGNEQFF.

In its sample, this clonotype was seen many times. V gene TRBV7-9 combines with J gene TRBJ2-1, with D maybe TRBD1 (6 bases). The CDR3 is 15 amino acids. With 0 bases removed from V and 4 bases from J, the gap between germline ends came to 10 bases. The germline V gene has CDR1 SEHNR and CDR2 FQNEAQ (reference sequence). CDR3: CASSLAQGTYNEQFF. CDR3 in DNA: TGTGCCAGCAGCTTAGCTCAGGGGACGTACAATGAGCAGTTCTTC.

The V and J genes are TRBV3-1 and TRBJ2-7, with unresolved D. CDR1 is LGHDT, CDR2 YNNKEL, per germline (reference sequence). V gave up 2 bases and J gave up 1 base, with 6 bases separating them. The CDR3 consists of 13 residues. The CDR3 reads CASSQSESYEQYF. The DNA for the CDR3 is TGTGCCAGCAGCCAATCGGAGTCCTACGAGCAGTACTTC.